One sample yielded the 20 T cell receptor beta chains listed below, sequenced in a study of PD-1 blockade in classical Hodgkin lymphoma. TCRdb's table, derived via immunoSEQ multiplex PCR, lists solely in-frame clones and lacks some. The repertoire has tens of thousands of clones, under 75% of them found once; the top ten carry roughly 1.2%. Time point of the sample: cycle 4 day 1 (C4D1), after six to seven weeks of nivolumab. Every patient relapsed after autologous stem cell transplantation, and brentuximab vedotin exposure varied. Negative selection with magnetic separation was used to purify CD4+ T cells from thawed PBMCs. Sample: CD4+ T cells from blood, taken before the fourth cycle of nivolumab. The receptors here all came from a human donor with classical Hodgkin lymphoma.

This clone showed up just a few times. The CDR3 is CASSQDKGVGSPLHF. The CDR3 DNA reads TGTGCCAGCAGCCAAGATAAGGGGGTAGGTTCACCCCTCCACTTT. The chain uses TRBV14 and TRBJ1-6, with D perhaps matching TRBD1 (6 bases). Trimming took off 0 bases at V and 9 bases at J, with 12 bases between the two ends. This CDR3 comprises 15 residues. CDR1 SGHDN and CDR2 FVKESK come from the germline V gene.

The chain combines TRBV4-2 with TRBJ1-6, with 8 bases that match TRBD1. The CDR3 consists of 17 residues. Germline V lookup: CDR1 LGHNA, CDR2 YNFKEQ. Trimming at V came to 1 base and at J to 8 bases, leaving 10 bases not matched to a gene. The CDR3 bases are TGTGCCAGCAGCCAAGGGTCGGCAGGGGGCGTGGATTCACCCCTCCACTTT. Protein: CASSQGSAGGVDSPLHF.

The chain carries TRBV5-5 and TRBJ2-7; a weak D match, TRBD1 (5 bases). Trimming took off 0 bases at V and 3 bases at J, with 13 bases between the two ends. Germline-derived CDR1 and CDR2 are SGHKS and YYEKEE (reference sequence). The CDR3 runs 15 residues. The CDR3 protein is CASSLEGVVSYEQYF. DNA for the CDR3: TGTGCCAGCAGCTTGGAAGGGGTGGTTAGCTACGAGCAGTACTTC.

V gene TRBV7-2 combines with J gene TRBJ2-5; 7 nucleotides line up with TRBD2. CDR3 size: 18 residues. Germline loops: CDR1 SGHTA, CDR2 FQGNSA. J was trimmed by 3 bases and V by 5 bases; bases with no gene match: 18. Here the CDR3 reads CASSRGPLRAGVKETQYF. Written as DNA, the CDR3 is TGTGCCAGCAGCCGAGGGCCACTACGGGCGGGGGTAAAAGAGACCCAGTACTTC.

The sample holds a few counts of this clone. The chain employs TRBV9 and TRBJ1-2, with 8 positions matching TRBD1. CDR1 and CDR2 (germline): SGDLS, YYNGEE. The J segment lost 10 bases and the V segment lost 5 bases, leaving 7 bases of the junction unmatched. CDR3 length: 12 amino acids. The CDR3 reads CASRGQAFDYTF. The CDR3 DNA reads TGTGCCAGCAGGGGACAGGCTTTCGACTACACCTTC.

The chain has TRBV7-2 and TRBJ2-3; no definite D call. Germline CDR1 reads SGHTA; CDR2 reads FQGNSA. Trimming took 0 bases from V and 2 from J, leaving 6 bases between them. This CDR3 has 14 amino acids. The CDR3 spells CASSLAHPTDTQYF. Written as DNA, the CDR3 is TGTGCCAGCAGCTTAGCGCACCCCACAGATACGCAGTATTTT.

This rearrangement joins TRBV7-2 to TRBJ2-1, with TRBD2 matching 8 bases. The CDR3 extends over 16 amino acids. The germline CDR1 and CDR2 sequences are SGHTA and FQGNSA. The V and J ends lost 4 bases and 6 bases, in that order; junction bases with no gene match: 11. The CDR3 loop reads CASSSQPLGTSNEQFF. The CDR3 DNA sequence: TGTGCCAGCAGCTCTCAACCCCTCGGGACTAGCAATGAGCAGTTCTTC.

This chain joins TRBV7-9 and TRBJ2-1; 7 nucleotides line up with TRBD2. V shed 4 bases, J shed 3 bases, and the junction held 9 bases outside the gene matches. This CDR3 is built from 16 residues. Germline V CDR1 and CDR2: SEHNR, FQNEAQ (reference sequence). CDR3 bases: TGTGCCAGCAGCTCGGCCTGGGCGGGAGACTACAATGAGCAGTTCTTC. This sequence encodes CASSSAWAGDYNEQFF.

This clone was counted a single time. DNA for the CDR3: TGTGCCAGCAGTTCGACGCGGCCGGGACAGGGGGCCGGTCTCTGGGGCTACACCTTC. It specifies CASSSTRPGQGAGLWGYTF. V usage is TRBV28 and J usage is TRBJ1-2, with TRBD1 matching 12 bases. V trimming: 4 bases; J trimming: 8 bases; junction bases outside the gene matches: 20. This CDR3 comprises 19 residues. From germline, CDR1 is MDHEN and CDR2 SYDVKM.

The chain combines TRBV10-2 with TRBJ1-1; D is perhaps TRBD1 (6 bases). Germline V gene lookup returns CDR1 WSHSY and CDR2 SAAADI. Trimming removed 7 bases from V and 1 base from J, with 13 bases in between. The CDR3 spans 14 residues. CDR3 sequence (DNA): TGCGCCAGCACCCCGGAGGGGGGGAACACTGAAGCTTTCTTT. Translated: CASTPEGGNTEAFF.

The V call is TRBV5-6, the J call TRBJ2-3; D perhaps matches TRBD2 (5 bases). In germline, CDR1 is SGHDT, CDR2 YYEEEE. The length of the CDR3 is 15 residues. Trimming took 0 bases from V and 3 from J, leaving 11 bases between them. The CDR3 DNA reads TGTGCCAGCAGCTTGGTTGCGCTAGCAACAGATACGCAGTATTTT. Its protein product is CASSLVALATDTQYF.

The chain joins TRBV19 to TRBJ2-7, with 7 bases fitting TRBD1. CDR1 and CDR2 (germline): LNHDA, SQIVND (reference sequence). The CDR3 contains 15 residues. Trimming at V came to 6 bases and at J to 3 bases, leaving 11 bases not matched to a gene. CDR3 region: CASRTRDSAIYEQYF. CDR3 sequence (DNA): TGTGCCAGTAGGACCCGGGACAGCGCAATCTACGAGCAGTACTTC.

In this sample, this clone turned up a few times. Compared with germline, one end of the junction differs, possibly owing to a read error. CDR3 nucleotides: TGTGCCAGCAGCTCCCAGGGACTAGCACTCTTC. Protein: CASSSQGLALF. The chain links TRBV5-6 to TRBJ2-1; 9 bases agree with TRBD2. There are 11 residues in the CDR3. Germline loops: CDR1 SGHDT, CDR2 YYEEEE.

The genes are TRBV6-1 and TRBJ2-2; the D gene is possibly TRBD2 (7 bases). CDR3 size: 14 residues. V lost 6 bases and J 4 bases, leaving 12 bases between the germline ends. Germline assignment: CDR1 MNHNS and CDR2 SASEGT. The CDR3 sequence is CASRTRGATGELFF. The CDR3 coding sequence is TGTGCCAGCAGGACCCGGGGGGCCACCGGGGAGCTGTTTTTT.

In DNA, the CDR3 is TGTGCCAGCAGCCCAGGGTCACACCAAAGCTCCTACAATGAGCAGTTCTTC. Translating gives CASSPGSHQSSYNEQFF. The J gene is TRBJ2-1, the V gene TRBV11-2, with D tentatively TRBD1 (5 bases). Germline CDR1 SGHAT, CDR2 FQNNGV. V lost 5 bases and J lost 0, with 17 bases in between. The CDR3 is 17 amino acids.

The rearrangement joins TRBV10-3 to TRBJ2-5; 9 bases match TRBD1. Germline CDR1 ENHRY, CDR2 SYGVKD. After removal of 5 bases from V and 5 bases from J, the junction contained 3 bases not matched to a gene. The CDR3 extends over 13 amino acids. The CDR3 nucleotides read TGTGCCATCAGTCTCGACAGGGGGGAGACCCAGTACTTC. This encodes CAISLDRGETQYF.

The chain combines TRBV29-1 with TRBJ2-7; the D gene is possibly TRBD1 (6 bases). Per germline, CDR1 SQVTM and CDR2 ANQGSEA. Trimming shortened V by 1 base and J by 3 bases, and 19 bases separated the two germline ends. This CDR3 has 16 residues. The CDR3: CSVEVPRGMYYYEQYF. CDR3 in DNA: TGCAGCGTTGAAGTCCCAAGGGGGATGTATTACTACGAGCAGTACTTC.

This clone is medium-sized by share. CDR3 DNA sequence: TGTGCCAGTAGTATGCCGTTAAGCTCTGGAAACACCATATATTTT. It codes for CASSMPLSSGNTIYF. The V gene is TRBV19, the J gene TRBJ1-3; no firm D call. This CDR3 is 15 amino acids long. CDR1 LNHDA and CDR2 SQIVND come from the germline V gene (reference sequence). V lost 3 bases, J lost 0 bases, and 9 bases lay in between.

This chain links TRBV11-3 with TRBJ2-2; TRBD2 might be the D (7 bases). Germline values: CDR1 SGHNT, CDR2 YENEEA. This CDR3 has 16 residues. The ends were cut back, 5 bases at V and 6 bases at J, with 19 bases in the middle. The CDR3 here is CASSPGGGGTPGELFF. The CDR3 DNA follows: TGTGCCAGCAGCCCCGGAGGGGGGGGTACCCCCGGGGAGCTGTTTTTT.

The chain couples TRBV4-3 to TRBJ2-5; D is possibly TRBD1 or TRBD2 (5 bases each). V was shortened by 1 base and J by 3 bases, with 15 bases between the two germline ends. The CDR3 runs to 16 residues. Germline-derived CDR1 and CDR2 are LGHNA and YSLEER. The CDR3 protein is CASSQGLRRGEETQYF. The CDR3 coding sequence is TGCGCCAGCAGCCAAGGGCTTAGGAGAGGGGAAGAGACCCAGTACTTC.